These 32 T cell receptor beta chains were sequenced from one sample in a study of T cell clonotyping in hematopoietic cell transplantation. Regarding time point: recipient sample about 28 days before transplant, after cytoreduction. Assay: immunoSEQ multiplex PCR; the TCRdb copy retains only in-frame clones and omits some. In the table there are some 19,000 clones, around 77% of which are singletons. Here the sequenced sample was peripheral blood mononuclear cells, taken before stem cell transplant. These receptors came from a man in his sixties with acute myeloid leukemia. Some clones in this sample may be carry-over from other donors' samples.

This clone has just a few counts. V usage is TRBV7-8 and J usage is TRBJ2-3; unclear D gene. The CDR3 totals 11 residues. From germline, CDR1 is SGHVS and CDR2 FQNEAQ. The ends were cut back, 7 bases at V and 9 bases at J, with 11 bases in the middle. The CDR3 region has the DNA TGTGCCAGCACCCCCTTGGAAACGCAGTATTTT. This sequence encodes CASTPLETQYF. The full variable domain, its missing parts supplied by reference TRBV7-8 and TRBJ2-3, is GAGVSQSPRYKVAKRGQDVALRCDPISGHVSLFWYQQALGQGPEFLTYFQNEAQLDKSGLPSDRFFAERPEGSVSTLKIQRTQQEDSAVYLCASTPLETQYFGPGTRLTVL.

V is TRBV11-1 and J is TRBJ2-6, with 9 bases that match TRBD1. Germline V gives CDR1 SGHAT, CDR2 FQDESV (reference sequence). The trim removed 2 bases at V and 2 bases at J, leaving 7 bases unmatched. CDR3 length equals 18 residues. DNA for the CDR3: TGTGCCAGCAGCTTATGGGGACAGGGATCCACTGGGGCCAACGTCCTGACTTTC. It specifies CASSLWGQGSTGANVLTF.

The rearrangement joins TRBV30 to TRBJ1-4; D perhaps matches TRBD1 (5 bases). In germline, CDR1 is GTSNPN, CDR2 SVGIG (reference sequence). The CDR3 loop spans 14 amino acids. The V and J ends lost 3 bases and 4 bases respectively, with 12 bases between them. CDR3: CAWSRQGINEKLFF. The DNA for the CDR3 is TGTGCCTGGAGCCGCCAGGGAATTAATGAAAAACTGTTTTTT.

This chain uses TRBV30 with TRBJ2-1; 11 nucleotides align to TRBD2. Trimming at V came to 3 bases and at J to 3 bases, leaving 7 bases not matched to a gene. The length of the CDR3 is 16 residues. CDR1 GTSNPN and CDR2 SVGIG come from the germline V gene (reference sequence). The CDR3 sequence: CAWRISGGAVYNEQFF. The CDR3 nucleotides read TGTGCCTGGAGGATTAGCGGGGGGGCAGTCTACAATGAGCAGTTCTTC.

This sequence joins TRBV9 and TRBJ2-5; 9 bases align to TRBD2. V gave up 2 bases and J gave up 3 bases; unmatched junction bases: 2. CDR1 SGDLS and CDR2 YYNGEE come from the germline V gene. The CDR3 runs to 14 residues. Here the CDR3 DNA reads TGTGCCAGCAGCGTTGGGACTAGCAAAGAGACCCAGTACTTC. This gives the protein CASSVGTSKETQYF.

This chain joins TRBV9 and TRBJ1-3; 10 nucleotides align to TRBD1. The trim removed 5 bases at V and 4 bases at J, leaving 9 bases unmatched. The CDR3 runs 16 residues. Germline V gene sequence: CDR1 SGDLS, CDR2 YYNGEE. This chain's CDR3 is CASRATGTGVGNTIYF. Here the CDR3 DNA reads TGTGCCAGCAGAGCAACCGGGACAGGGGTCGGAAACACCATATATTTT. The full variable domain, rest sourced from reference TRBV9 and TRBJ1-3, is DSGVTQTPKHLITATGQRVTLRCSPRSGDLSVYWYQQSLDQGLQFLIQYYNGEERAKGNILERFSAQQFPDLHSELNLSSLELGDSALYFCASRATGTGVGNTIYFGEGSWLTVV.

The chain joins TRBV5-1 to TRBJ2-2; unclear D gene. V was shortened by 2 bases and J by 5 bases, with 7 bases between the two germline ends. The CDR3 is made up of 13 amino acids. Germline V gene data show CDR1 as SGHRS and CDR2 as YFSETQ. Here the CDR3 reads CASSFARTGELFF. The CDR3 coding sequence is TGCGCCAGCAGCTTCGCGCGGACCGGGGAGCTGTTTTTT.

The chain links TRBV4-2 to TRBJ2-5; possibly TRBD2 for D (6 bases). The CDR3 is 16 amino acids. Trimming took 2 bases from V and 2 from J, leaving 15 bases between them. The V gene's germline CDR1 is LGHNA and CDR2 YNFKEQ. CDR3 residues: CASSQRAGLLQETQYF. CDR3 DNA: TGTGCCAGCAGCCAACGGGCTGGACTATTACAAGAGACCCAGTACTTC.

The chain couples TRBV7-8 to TRBJ2-5; 8 bases map to TRBD1. Germline CDR1 and CDR2: SGHVS and FQNEAQ. The CDR3 is 14 residues long. J lost 2 bases, V lost 6 bases, and 5 bases had no gene match. The CDR3 protein is CASSYGTGQETQYF. The CDR3 DNA is TGTGCCAGCAGTTACGGGACAGGACAAGAGACCCAGTACTTC.

The V call is TRBV7-9, the J call TRBJ1-1; 7 nucleotides line up with TRBD1. V dropped 11 bases and J dropped 1; count of bases not matched to a gene: 10. The germline V gene has CDR1 SEHNR and CDR2 FQNEAQ (reference sequence). This CDR3 has 14 amino acids. This CDR3 is CAGALGQKNTEAFF. The CDR3 coding sequence is TGTGCCGGGGCTCTGGGACAGAAGAACACTGAAGCTTTCTTT.

V and J are TRBV11-1 and TRBJ2-5; unclear D gene. V lost 1 base to trimming and J lost 5 bases, with 8 bases between them. This CDR3 comprises 13 residues. The germline V gene has CDR1 SGHAT and CDR2 FQDESV (reference sequence). The CDR3 reads CASSLEVRETQYF. CDR3 coding DNA: TGTGCCAGCAGCTTAGAAGTCCGGGAGACCCAGTACTTC.

This sequence joins TRBV4-3 and TRBJ1-1; the D is unclear. Germline CDR1 reads LGHNA; CDR2 reads YSLEER. The ends were cut back, 2 bases at V and 4 bases at J, with 5 bases in the middle. The CDR3 spans 12 residues. CDR3: CASSQLGTEAFF. For the CDR3, the DNA is TGCGCCAGCAGCCAACTTGGCACTGAAGCTTTCTTT.

The chain links TRBV5-1 to TRBJ1-5; weak D call: TRBD1 (6 bases). Germline CDR1 and CDR2: SGHRS and YFSETQ. V was pared by 4 bases and J by 5 bases, with 19 bases between. The CDR3 spans 16 residues. CDR3 bases: TGCGCCAGCAGCCCCGGGGGGGGCGGTTTAGATCAGCCCCAGCATTTT. It yields the protein CASSPGGGGLDQPQHF.

This clone was observed a few times. The rearrangement joins TRBV4-1 to TRBJ2-7, with D tentatively TRBD2 (6 bases). The germline CDR1 and CDR2 sequences are MGHRA and YSYEKL. This CDR3 has 16 amino acids. Trimming stripped 3 bases from V and 5 bases from J, with 20 bases between. In DNA, the CDR3 is TGCGCCAGCAGCCATGTGAACTTACTAGCCTTTGACGAGCAGTACTTC. Protein product: CASSHVNLLAFDEQYF.

The genes are TRBV30 and TRBJ2-3; possibly TRBD2 for D (6 bases). From germline, CDR1 is GTSNPN and CDR2 SVGIG (reference sequence). The CDR3 consists of 15 residues. The V and J ends lost 2 bases and 6 bases respectively, with 18 bases between them. Here the CDR3 DNA reads TGTGCCTGGAGTCCGGGTAGCGGTCCCCTCGATACGCAGTATTTT. It translates to CAWSPGSGPLDTQYF.

The V gene is TRBV19, the J gene TRBJ1-2; tentatively, D is TRBD1 (5 bases). The CDR3 totals 13 residues. Germline assignment: CDR1 LNHDA and CDR2 SQIVND (reference sequence). V was cut by 5 bases and J by 4 bases, with 11 bases left in between. CDR3 loop: CASSPQGGYGYTF. The DNA of the CDR3 is TGTGCCAGTAGTCCCCAGGGCGGCTATGGCTACACCTTC. Combining the CDR3 with reference TRBV19 and TRBJ1-2 gives the whole variable domain DGGITQSPKYLFRKEGQNVTLSCEQNLNHDAMYWYRQDPGQGLRLIYYSQIVNDFQKGDIAEGYSVSREKKESFPLTVTSAQKNPTAFYLCASSPQGGYGYTFGSGTRLTVV.

The J gene is TRBJ2-1, the V gene TRBV5-4; D might be TRBD1 or TRBD2, each matching 5 bases. Trimming stripped 0 bases from V and 4 bases from J, with 14 bases between. CDR1 and CDR2 (germline): SGHNT, YYREEE (reference sequence). The CDR3 is 16 residues long. CDR3 nucleotides: TGTGCCAGCAGCTTGGTGGGGCTTGGGACGTACAATGAGCAGTTCTTC. Protein sequence: CASSLVGLGTYNEQFF.

The chain recombines TRBV6-5 with TRBJ1-1; 7 positions match TRBD1. Germline trimming cut 6 bases from V and 7 bases from J; bases unmatched to any gene: 5. Per the germline V gene, CDR1 is MNHEY and CDR2 is SVGAGI. CDR3 size: 12 residues. The CDR3 loop reads CASRGQGVEAFF. The CDR3 nucleotides read TGTGCCAGCAGAGGCCAGGGGGTTGAAGCTTTCTTT.

Only one count was recorded for this clone. The V and J genes are TRBV7-2 and TRBJ2-7, with no clear D. Germline assignment: CDR1 SGHTA and CDR2 FQGNSA. The V gene lost 4 bases and the J gene lost 2 bases, with 9 bases spanning the gap. This CDR3 contains 13 residues. CDR3 residues: CASSYVGAYEQYF. The DNA for the CDR3 is TGTGCCAGCAGCTACGTTGGGGCCTACGAGCAGTACTTC.

This chain uses TRBV2 with TRBJ2-1; D may be TRBD1 or TRBD2 (5 bases each). The CDR3 is 13 amino acids. The V and J ends lost 8 bases and 5 bases respectively, with 13 bases between them. The germline V gene encodes CDR1 SNHLY and CDR2 FYNNEI. The CDR3 coding sequence is TGTGCCAGCGCCGGGGACCGAGACAATGAGCAGTTCTTC. Its translation is CASAGDRDNEQFF.

This chain joins TRBV6-6 and TRBJ2-7, with D maybe TRBD1 (6 bases). Germline V gives CDR1 MNHNY, CDR2 SVGAGI (reference sequence). The CDR3 is 14 amino acids. The V end lost 6 bases, the J end lost 1 base, and 13 bases lay between the germline ends. This chain's CDR3 is CASSPQGKSYEQYF. CDR3 coding DNA: TGTGCCAGCAGCCCACAGGGTAAATCCTACGAGCAGTACTTC.

The chain's CDR3 is CASSFRVGNEQFF. Here the CDR3 DNA reads TGTGCCAGCAGTTTCAGGGTTGGGAATGAGCAGTTCTTC. The chain carries TRBV27 and TRBJ2-1; TRBD1 is a possible D gene (5 bases). The V end lost 3 bases, the J end lost 7 bases, and 10 bases lay between the germline ends. In germline, CDR1 is MNHEY, CDR2 SMNVEV (reference sequence). This CDR3 spans 13 amino acids.

The CDR3, as DNA: TGCGCCAGCAGCTCGGGACAGGGGCAGGAGCCCCAGCATTTT. Translated, it gives CASSSGQGQEPQHF. V and J are TRBV5-1 and TRBJ1-5; 10 bases agree with TRBD1. CDR3 length: 14 amino acids. Germline V lookup: CDR1 SGHRS, CDR2 YFSETQ. V trimming: 3 bases; J trimming: 8 bases; junction bases outside the gene matches: 5.

This chain links TRBV7-2 with TRBJ2-3; TRBD2 matches at 7 bases. The ends lost 6 bases at V and 5 bases at J; junction bases unmatched: 11. CDR1 SGHTA and CDR2 FQGNSA come from the germline V gene. The length of the CDR3 is 15 residues. CDR3 sequence (DNA): TGTGCCAGCAGTAACCGCGGGGGATCGGGAGATACGCAGTATTTT. Translation: CASSNRGGSGDTQYF.

The chain recombines TRBV6-5 with TRBJ1-5; 7 bases map to TRBD1. J lost 3 bases, V lost 5 bases, and 7 bases had no gene match. The germline V gene has CDR1 MNHEY and CDR2 SVGAGI. The CDR3 consists of 15 residues. The CDR3 spells CASSRTGSNNQPQHF. The CDR3 DNA is TGTGCCAGCAGTCGGACAGGATCGAACAATCAGCCCCAGCATTTT.

The chain couples TRBV4-2 to TRBJ2-3, with 7 positions matching TRBD2. V trimming: 1 base; J trimming: 3 bases; junction bases outside the gene matches: 10. The germline gives CDR1 LGHNA, CDR2 YNFKEQ. CDR3 size: 17 residues. The CDR3 region has the DNA TGTGCCAGCAGCCAAGCTGTGGGAGCGGGGAGAACAGATACGCAGTATTTT. Translation: CASSQAVGAGRTDTQYF.

The CDR3 is CASSRDRTSSYEQYF. DNA for the CDR3: TGTGCCAGCAGCCGTGACAGAACCTCTTCCTACGAGCAGTACTTC. The chain recombines TRBV5-6 with TRBJ2-7, with D possibly being TRBD1 (5 bases). V dropped 4 bases and J dropped 1 base, with 15 bases sitting between them. CDR3 length equals 15 residues. Germline V CDR1 and CDR2: SGHDT, YYEEEE.

The chain carries TRBV25-1 and TRBJ1-1; D unclear. This CDR3 contains 11 residues. V lost 1 base, J lost 10 bases, and 7 bases lay in between. Germline V gene lookup returns CDR1 MGHDK and CDR2 SYGVNS. The CDR3 coding sequence is TGTGCCAGCAGTGAATCCAGGAGAGCTTTCTTT. It translates to CASSESRRAFF.

V and J are TRBV7-9 and TRBJ2-1; 7 bases match TRBD2. The ends lost 8 bases at V and 0 bases at J; junction bases unmatched: 1. The CDR3 sequence is 13 residues long. Germline V gives CDR1 SEHNR, CDR2 FQNEAQ (reference sequence). For the CDR3, the DNA is TGTGCCAGCGGGAGGGGCTCCTACAATGAGCAGTTCTTC. Its translation is CASGRGSYNEQFF.

This rearrangement joins TRBV6-6 to TRBJ2-4; 9 positions agree with TRBD2. The junction had 10 bases not matched to a gene; V was cut back by 7 bases and J by 9 bases. Germline loops: CDR1 MNHNY, CDR2 SVGAGI (reference sequence). This CDR3 is built from 14 residues. The CDR3 protein is CASKSGGGAGIQYF. DNA of the CDR3: TGTGCCAGCAAATCAGGCGGGGGGGCGGGCATTCAGTACTTC.

This sequence joins TRBV27 and TRBJ2-3; 8 nucleotides align to TRBD2. There are 14 residues in the CDR3. V was clipped by 8 bases and J by 6 bases; unmatched bases: 10. CDR1 is MNHEY, CDR2 SMNVEV, per germline (reference sequence). The DNA of the CDR3 is TGTGCCAGCCGCAGCGGGAGCATTGGGGATACGCAGTATTTT. This gives the protein CASRSGSIGDTQYF.

The rearrangement uses TRBV5-6 and TRBJ1-2; D not resolved. This CDR3 is built from 14 residues. The V end lost 4 bases, the J end lost 8 bases, and 18 bases lay between the germline ends. Germline loops: CDR1 SGHDT, CDR2 YYEEEE. CDR3 in amino acids: CASSTGRRTRGYTF. The CDR3 DNA reads TGTGCCAGCAGCACCGGACGGCGAACTAGGGGCTACACCTTC.